This T cell receptor (beta chain) was retrieved from a study of T cells expressing NK-cell markers (dated by TCRdb to about 2020). General notes on the study: TCR beta-chain repertoires were profiled in sorted CD3+CD56+NKG2C+, CD3+CD56+NKG2C- and CD3+CD56-NKG2C+ T-cell subsets from several donors. The eight sequenced donors were randomly selected healthy volunteers, three men and five women. Libraries were sequenced as 2 x 150 bp reads on Illumina HiSeq 2000/2500, MiSeq or NextSeq. Seven of the eight sequenced donors were HCMV-seropositive and one was HCMV-seronegative. Here is what the overall study found, with its caveats: Whether the expanded NKG2C-expressing T cell clones were specific for HCMV antigens was left unclear. For several donors, the dominant CD3+CD56+NKG2C+ clonotypes were among the top 10 CD8+ clonotypes and accounted for 1.0-7.0% of CD8+ T cells. Those dominant clonotypes were again the most abundant among CD3+CD56-NKG2C+ cells in a few donors, at about 25-65%.

A commercial ELISA kit detecting HCMV-specific IgG in serum was used to determine HCMV serostatus. Peripheral blood mononuclear cells were isolated from blood by Ficoll density gradient centrifugation. The sample was run on an Illumina HiSeq 2000. TCR beta cDNA libraries were prepared using 5'RACE template switching, which introduced a universal primer site and unique molecular identifiers. cDNA synthesis was primed from the TCR beta constant segment, followed by two successive PCR amplification steps. As for the original processing: MIGEC was used to demultiplex reads and group reads by UMI, and MiTCR was used to assemble and quantify clonotypes. To remove erroneous sequences, TCR cDNA sequences were retained only when supported by two or more reads. Downstream repertoire analysis used the tcR package, and clonotypes were matched across fractions by CDR3 nucleotide sequence plus V segment. VDJmatch was used to annotate antigen specificity against VDJdb, with one amino acid substitution in CDR3 allowed. TCRdb reprocessed the reads, and each CDR3 protein sequence is entered once, without DNA. TCRdb assigned the V and J calls; the authors' analysis was not used. The sample's table lists a count of some 460,000 distinct CDR3 sequences. The top ten clones comprise 1.4% to 1.5% of the sample.

About this clonotype itself: Its antigen has not been determined.

This clonotype was sampled from a woman between 50 and 59 years old in good health. Donor details come from another sample of the same person, matched by shared clones. Sequenced: blood T cells: a sorted CD56 or NKG2C T cell subset, CD4+ or CD8+ T cells, or bulk PBMC T cells (not recorded which).

This receptor has the CDR3 CSAHGLNSGNTIYF. In this chain, TRBV20-1 is recombined with TRBJ1-3. From its cysteine to its phenylalanine, the CDR3 spans 14 amino acids. No nucleotide data were recorded. Per the germline V gene (reference sequence), DFQATT is the CDR1 and SNEGSKA is the CDR2.